What follows is one T cell receptor (beta chain) and its context. This clone has a single count. Which antigen it targets is not known. Per-base quality was not reported, and no clone a single base away is much larger than it. Whole blood was collected in K2EDTA tubes by collaborating institutions according to the institutions' own protocols. Collaborator samples were shipped for TCRbeta analysis as frozen whole blood, isolated PBMCs, or DNA extracted from either sample type. The record originates from a study of blood T cell repertoires in COVID-19 (dated by TCRdb to the early 2020s). In terms of the full investigation: Samples covering the acute and convalescent phases of COVID-19 were provided by collaborators in the United States, Italy and Spain. Deeply sampled blood TCRbeta repertoires from subjects exposed to, actively infected with, or recovered from COVID-19 were included in the dataset. Where available, HLA class I and class II types were taken from metadata supplied by the sample provider and were not determined by assay-based typing. Nearly every sample came with metadata listing a de-identified subject ID, COVID-19 status, age in years and sex. The material from the prospective study consisted of cDNA or gDNA derived from T cells, B-cell-depleted T cells, or PBMCs. The samples were drawn from the first 160 participants of the ongoing ImmuneRACE study and from about 1,200 subjects provided by 6 global collaborators. The repertoires were released in a freely available public database meant as a resource for research on the immune response to SARS-CoV-2.

TCRbeta CDR3 regions were amplified from genomic DNA using the immunoSEQ Assay, a bias-controlled multiplex PCR. The authors' analysis ran thus. Within the assay, amplification of reference gene primers was used to estimate how many nucleated cells each sample contained. To quantify the absolute abundance of each unique TCRbeta CDR3 rearrangement, sequence reads were collapsed and filtered. For each sample, productive Simpson clonality was calculated as the square root of Simpson's diversity index over productive rearrangements. The source is immuneACCESS, and TCRdb retained only in-frame sequences with V and J called. Part of the clones is not carried over; for the studies checked, unresolved V genes explain less than half of this, and the remainder is unexplained. The D gene and trimming were derived from the DNA, and the V and J assignments and clone size from that table. The sample table holds some 160,000 clones, of which about 90% were seen once. Clones ranked in the top ten supply approximately 3% of the sample.

What the research found in general, with its limitations: The quantity of clinical and demographic metadata differed by source and by participant and was supplied without curation.

The sample comprised peripheral blood. The source is a man in his sixties with acute or convalescent COVID-19.

The bases read TGTGCCAGCAGCCTCCAGCGGCGAGCTAACTATGGCTACACCTTC. It encodes CASSLQRRANYGYTF. The V and J genes are TRBV7-9 and TRBJ1-2, with the D segment identity uncertain. V gives up 5 bases and J gives up 0 bases, and the segment between their germline ends measures 13 bases. CDR1 and CDR2 are read off the germline V gene (reference sequence) as SEHNR and FQNEAQ. The CDR3 runs 15 amino acids, cysteine and phenylalanine included. This entry keeps only the CDR3 DNA: 45 bases, framed from base 1.